These 4 T cell receptor beta chains came from one sample sequenced in a study of blood T cells in healthy people across ages. It was with a sample-barcoded 5' primer and a J-beta primer mix that a second PCR of roughly 7 to 12 cycles was run. TCRdb recomputed calls from the 5' RACE reads with MiXCR, one row per CDR3 protein. The data hold some 690,000 distinct CDR3 sequences, with 22% observed a single time. Source material: blood. These receptors originate from a man between 65 and 85 years old in good health.

V and J are TRBV7-9 and TRBJ1-2; D is ambiguous. This CDR3 contains 15 residues. Trimming pared 0 bases from V and 7 bases from J, leaving 15 bases between. Germline V gene lookup returns CDR1 SEHNR and CDR2 FQNEAQ (reference sequence). CDR3 nucleotides: TGTGCCAGCAGCTTAGCGAACGGCCTCTTAGTTGGCTACACCTTC. It encodes CASSLANGLLVGYTF.

This chain links TRBV28 with TRBJ1-2; D unresolved. Germline values: CDR1 MDHEN, CDR2 SYDVKM. This CDR3 contains 10 residues. The V gene lost 4 bases and the J gene lost 8 bases, with 5 bases spanning the gap. The CDR3 DNA follows: TGTGCCAGCAGTTCTAACGGCTACACCTTC. This gives the protein CASSSNGYTF.

V and J are TRBV7-3 and TRBJ2-3; D gene unclear. The length of the CDR3 is 14 residues. V lost 2 bases and J lost 5, with 11 bases in between. Germline CDR1 SGHTA, CDR2 FQGTGA. This chain's CDR3 is CASSLLHSQDTQYF. In DNA form, the CDR3 reads TGTGCCAGCAGCTTATTACATAGCCAAGATACGCAGTATTTT.

This clonotype has only a few counts. The chain employs TRBV14 and TRBJ1-2, with D possibly matching TRBD1 (5 bases). This CDR3 contains 17 residues. The V end was cut by 4 bases, the J end by 3 bases, with 21 bases between. Per the germline V gene, CDR1 is SGHDN and CDR2 is FVKESK. The CDR3 loop is CASSRVGIGDLDYGYTF. The DNA for the CDR3 is TGTGCCAGCAGCCGGGTCGGCATAGGGGATTTAGACTATGGCTACACCTTC. The variable domain in full, completed from reference TRBV14 and TRBJ1-2, reads EAGVTQFPSHSVIEKGQTVTLRCDPISGHDNLYWYRRVMGKEIKFLLHFVKESKQDESGMPNNRFLAERTGGTYSTLKVQPAELEDSGVYFCASSRVGIGDLDYGYTFGSGTRLTVV.